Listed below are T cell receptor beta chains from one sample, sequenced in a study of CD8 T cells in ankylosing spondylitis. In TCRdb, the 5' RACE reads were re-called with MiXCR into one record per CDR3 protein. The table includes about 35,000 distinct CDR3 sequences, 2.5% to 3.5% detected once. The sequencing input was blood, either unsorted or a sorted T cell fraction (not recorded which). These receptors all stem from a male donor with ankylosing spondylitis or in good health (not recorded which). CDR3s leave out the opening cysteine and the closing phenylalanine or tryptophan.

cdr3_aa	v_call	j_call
ASSVGPGGDTQY	TRBV9	TRBJ2-3
ASGPGLAGGWADTQY	TRBV9	TRBJ2-3
ASSRDSPSTDTQY	TRBV9	TRBJ2-3
ASSVGSAGETQY	TRBV9	TRBJ2-5
ASSPDRGGSETHY	TRBV9	TRBJ2-5
ASSVGTGRETQY	TRBV9	TRBJ2-5
ASSVGGGGETQY	TRBV9	TRBJ2-5
ASSVTPGQGITDTQY	TRBV9	TRBJ2-3
ASSVGGGGAGGEQF	TRBV9	TRBJ2-1
ASSGRGLGNTGELF	TRBV9	TRBJ2-2
ASSEQGRETQY	TRBV9	TRBJ2-5
ASSVAFGTGGGEVNNEQF	TRBV9	TRBJ2-1
ASSVVGQGTDTQY	TRBV9	TRBJ2-3
ASRLAGGAGELF	TRBV9	TRBJ2-2
ASSATTSGRTDTQY	TRBV9	TRBJ2-3
ASSPNAAGLFGTQY	TRBV9	TRBJ2-3
ASSVGAASYVSYNEQF	TRBV9	TRBJ2-1
ASSVAQGGEAF	TRBV9	TRBJ1-1